These T cell receptor beta chains were read from a single sample in a study of blood T cell repertoires in COVID-19. Sequencing was performed with immunoSEQ multiplex PCR; in TCRdb, only in-frame clones are kept and a portion is missing. The data hold about 46,000 clones, with more than 75% observed a single time. Sequences were obtained from peripheral blood. These receptors were obtained from a man aged 45-65 years with active COVID-19. Both conserved end residues are trimmed from each CDR3.

ASSTTSTDTQY,TRBJ2-3,TRBV12-3/TRBV12-4
ASNSLRGQGGGKGQPQH,TRBJ1-5,TRBV7-9
ASSLVQGNTEAF,TRBJ1-1,TRBV7-9
ASSSGPYNEQF,TRBJ2-1,TRBV6-5
ASSVVPDRAYQETQY,TRBJ2-5,TRBV9
ASSQEGTSGHEETQY,TRBJ2-5,TRBV3-1/TRBV3-2
ASSIDRTSGDSYEQY,TRBJ2-7,TRBV19
ASSEQGAVTDTQY,TRBJ2-3,TRBV19
ASSDRGTGELF,TRBJ2-2,TRBV6-4
ASSQEPLGRAHNSPLH,TRBJ1-6,TRBV4-1
ASSFRLAGAADTQY,TRBJ2-3,TRBV5-6
ASSYPLGTGDSNQPQH,TRBJ1-5,TRBV6-2/TRBV6-3
ASSDFTGGTDTQY,TRBJ2-3,TRBV6-4
ASRRTGSGGYT,TRBJ1-2,TRBV5-4
AWSVTGSDEQY,TRBJ2-7,TRBV30
ASQTANTEAF,TRBJ1-1,TRBV2
ASSSGLAGMADTQY,TRBJ2-3,TRBV9
ASSSYREGADTQY,TRBJ2-3,TRBV11-3
ASSLTSGGNNEQF,TRBJ2-1,TRBV9
ASSWGTGSYEQY,TRBJ2-7,TRBV5-1
ASTRDRVPYEQY,TRBJ2-7,TRBV19
ASSLPTLQGYEQY,TRBJ2-7,TRBV7-9
ASSLGSLGGFSTDTQY,TRBJ2-3,TRBV6-2/TRBV6-3
ASSRPPGGRAEAF,TRBJ1-1,TRBV3-1/TRBV3-2
ASSSSTGQPDREQY,TRBJ2-7,TRBV27
ASSEMGQGITGELF,TRBJ2-2,TRBV25-1
ASSTIGTGSFGQY,TRBJ2-7,TRBV27
ASSPFSSAGGYSNQPQH,TRBJ1-5,TRBV18
ASIRLAEVEQY,TRBJ2-7,TRBV2
ASSAGGLAGDEQF,TRBJ2-1,TRBV7-3
ASSPLDSGAYEQY,TRBJ2-7,TRBV18
ASSLSRDRGETQY,TRBJ2-5,TRBV27
ASSLALGTGGDGYT,TRBJ1-2,TRBV7-2
ASSLGAGEGADTQY,TRBJ2-3,TRBV5-4
ASSRIGTGGYEQY,TRBJ2-7,TRBV7-2
ASSYSSNTQY,TRBJ2-3,TRBV6-2/TRBV6-3
ASSDKAGATDEQF,TRBJ2-1,TRBV6-1
ASSLRRTEGYEQY,TRBJ2-7,TRBV7-9
ASSLLLANQETQY,TRBJ2-5,TRBV11-2
ASSFSGLAGYEQY,TRBJ2-7,TRBV28
ASSKGLPADTQY,TRBJ2-3,TRBV6-5
ASSLFGTQREKLF,TRBJ1-4,TRBV28
ASSWDRRGEAF,TRBJ1-1,TRBV28
ASSRGRGGSPLH,TRBJ1-6,TRBV7-9
ASSSTSVSSYEQY,TRBJ2-7,TRBV7-9
ASSLGGANEQF,TRBJ2-1,TRBV11-3
ASSFGGARNTEAF,TRBJ1-1,TRBV7-9
ASATLGEGGYT,TRBJ1-2,TRBV6-5
ASSPWTGGYNEQF,TRBJ2-1,TRBV18
ATRGDLTQWNYGYT,TRBJ1-2,TRBV5-1
ASRIFQGPGNTIY,TRBJ1-3,TRBV6-5
ASSLWSASSYEQY,TRBJ2-7,TRBV28